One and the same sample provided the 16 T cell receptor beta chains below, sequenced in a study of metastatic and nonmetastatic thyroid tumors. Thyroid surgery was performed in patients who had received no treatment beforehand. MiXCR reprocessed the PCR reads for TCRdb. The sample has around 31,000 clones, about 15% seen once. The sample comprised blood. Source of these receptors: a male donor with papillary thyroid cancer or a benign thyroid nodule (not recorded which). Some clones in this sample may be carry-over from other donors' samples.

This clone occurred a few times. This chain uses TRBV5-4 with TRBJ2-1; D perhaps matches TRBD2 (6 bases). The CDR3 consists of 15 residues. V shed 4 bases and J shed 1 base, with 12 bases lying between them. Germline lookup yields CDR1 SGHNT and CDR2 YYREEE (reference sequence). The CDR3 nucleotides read TGTGCCAGCAGCCCACGTCGGGGGTCCTACAATGAGCAGTTCTTC. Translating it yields CASSPRRGSYNEQFF.

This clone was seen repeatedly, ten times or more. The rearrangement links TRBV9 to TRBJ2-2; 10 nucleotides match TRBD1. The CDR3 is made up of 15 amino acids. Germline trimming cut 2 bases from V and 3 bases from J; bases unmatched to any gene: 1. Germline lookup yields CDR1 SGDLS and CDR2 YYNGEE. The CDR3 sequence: CASSVGTGDTGELFF. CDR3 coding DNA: TGTGCCAGCAGCGTTGGGACAGGGGACACCGGGGAGCTGTTTTTT.

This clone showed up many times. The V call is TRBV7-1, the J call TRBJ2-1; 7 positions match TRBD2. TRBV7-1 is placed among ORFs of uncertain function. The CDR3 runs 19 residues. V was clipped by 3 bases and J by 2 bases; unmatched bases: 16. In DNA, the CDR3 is TGTGCCAGCAGCTCCACTCCAGGGAGCGGGATATCGACCTACAATGAGCAGTTCTTC. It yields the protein CASSSTPGSGISTYNEQFF.

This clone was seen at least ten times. The DNA for the CDR3 is TGTGCCAGTAGTATTAACCCCAGGACCGATCAGCCCCAGCATTTT. Its protein product is CASSINPRTDQPQHF. V is TRBV19 and J is TRBJ1-5, with D unclear. The V gene lost 3 bases and the J gene lost 5 bases, with 14 bases spanning the gap. There are 15 residues in the CDR3. The germline V gene encodes CDR1 LNHDA and CDR2 SQIVND (reference sequence).

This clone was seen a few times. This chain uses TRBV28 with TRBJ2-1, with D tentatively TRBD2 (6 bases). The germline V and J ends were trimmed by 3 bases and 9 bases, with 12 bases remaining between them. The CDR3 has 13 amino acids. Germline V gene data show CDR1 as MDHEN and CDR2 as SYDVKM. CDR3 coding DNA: TGTGCCAGCAGTTTGGCAAGGGGAGGTGAGCAGTTCTTC. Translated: CASSLARGGEQFF. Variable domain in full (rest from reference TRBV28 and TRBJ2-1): DVKVTQSSRYLVKRTGEKVFLECVQDMDHENMFWYRQDPGLGLRLIYFSYDVKMKEKGDIPEGYSVSREKKERFSLILESASTNQTSMYLCASSLARGGEQFFGPGTRLTVL.

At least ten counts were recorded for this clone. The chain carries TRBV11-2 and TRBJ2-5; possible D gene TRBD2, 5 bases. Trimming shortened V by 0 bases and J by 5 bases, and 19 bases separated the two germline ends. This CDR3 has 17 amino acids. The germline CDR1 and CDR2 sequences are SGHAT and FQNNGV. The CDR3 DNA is TGTGCCAGCAGCTTAGAGGGAGCGGTCCTACCCGGGGAGACCCAGTACTTC. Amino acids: CASSLEGAVLPGETQYF.

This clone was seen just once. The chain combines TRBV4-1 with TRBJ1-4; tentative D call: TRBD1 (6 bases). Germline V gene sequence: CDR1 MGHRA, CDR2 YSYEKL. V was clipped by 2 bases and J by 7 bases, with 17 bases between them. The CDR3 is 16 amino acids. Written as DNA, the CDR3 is TGCGCCAGCAGCCAACAGTTCGGGATAGGGGGTGAAAAACTGTTTTTT. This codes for CASSQQFGIGGEKLFF.

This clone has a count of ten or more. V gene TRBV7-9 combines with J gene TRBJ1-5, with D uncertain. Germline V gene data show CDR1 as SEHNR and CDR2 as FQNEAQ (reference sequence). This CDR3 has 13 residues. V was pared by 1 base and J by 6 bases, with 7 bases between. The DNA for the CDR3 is TGTGCCAGCAGCTTAGGGTTCGGTCAGCCCCAGCATTTT. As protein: CASSLGFGQPQHF.

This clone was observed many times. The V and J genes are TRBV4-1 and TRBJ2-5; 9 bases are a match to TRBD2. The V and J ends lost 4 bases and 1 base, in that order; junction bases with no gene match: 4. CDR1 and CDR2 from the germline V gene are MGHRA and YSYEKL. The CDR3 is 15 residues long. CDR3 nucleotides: TGCGCCAGCAGCCTTAGCGGGAGCCCCCAAGAGACCCAGTACTTC. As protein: CASSLSGSPQETQYF.

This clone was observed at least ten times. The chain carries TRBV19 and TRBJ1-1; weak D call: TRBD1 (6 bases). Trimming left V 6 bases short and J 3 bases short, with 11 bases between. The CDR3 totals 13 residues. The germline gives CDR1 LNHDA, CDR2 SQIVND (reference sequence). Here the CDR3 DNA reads TGTGCCAGTAGGGGGGCTCAGTACACTGAAGCTTTCTTT. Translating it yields CASRGAQYTEAFF.

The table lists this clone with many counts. The CDR3 region is CASRTVAGANYNEQFF. CDR3 bases: TGTGCCAGCAGGACGGTAGCGGGAGCAAATTACAATGAGCAGTTCTTC. V usage is TRBV27 and J usage is TRBJ2-1, with TRBD2 identical over 9 bases. This CDR3 comprises 16 residues. Losses at the gene ends were 6 bases for V and 4 bases for J; bases not matched to a gene: 10. Looked up from germline, CDR1 is MNHEY and CDR2 is SMNVEV (reference sequence).

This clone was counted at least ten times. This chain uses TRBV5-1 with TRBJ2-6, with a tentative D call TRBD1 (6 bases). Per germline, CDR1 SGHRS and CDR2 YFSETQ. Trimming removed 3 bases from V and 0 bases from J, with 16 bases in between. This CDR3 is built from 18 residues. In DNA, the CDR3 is TGCGCCAGCAGCTACGACAGGCGATTGGGCTCTGGGGCCAACGTCCTGACTTTC. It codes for CASSYDRRLGSGANVLTF.

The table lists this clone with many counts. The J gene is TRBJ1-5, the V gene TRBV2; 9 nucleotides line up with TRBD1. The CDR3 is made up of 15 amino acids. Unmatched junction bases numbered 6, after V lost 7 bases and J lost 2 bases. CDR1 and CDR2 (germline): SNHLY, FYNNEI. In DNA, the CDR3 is TGTGCCAGCAAAGCCGACAGGGGGGGCAATCAGCCCCAGCATTTT. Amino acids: CASKADRGGNQPQHF.

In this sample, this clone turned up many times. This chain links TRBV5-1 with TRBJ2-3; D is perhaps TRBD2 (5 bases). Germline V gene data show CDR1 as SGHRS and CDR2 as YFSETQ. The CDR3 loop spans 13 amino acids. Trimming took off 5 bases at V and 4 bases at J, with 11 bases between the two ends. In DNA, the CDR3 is TGCGCCAGCAGGAGGGCAGGCCCAGATACGCAGTATTTT. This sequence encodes CASRRAGPDTQYF.

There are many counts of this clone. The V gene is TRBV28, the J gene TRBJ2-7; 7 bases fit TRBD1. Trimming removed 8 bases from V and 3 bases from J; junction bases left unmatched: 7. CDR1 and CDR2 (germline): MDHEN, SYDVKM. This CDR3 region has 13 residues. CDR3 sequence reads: CASESGTDYEQYF. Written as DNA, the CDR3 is TGTGCCAGCGAATCCGGGACAGACTACGAGCAGTACTTC.

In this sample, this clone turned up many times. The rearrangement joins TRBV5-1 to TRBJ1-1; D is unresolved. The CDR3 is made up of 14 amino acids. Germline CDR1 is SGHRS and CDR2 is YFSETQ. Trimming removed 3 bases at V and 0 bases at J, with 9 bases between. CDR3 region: CASSSGSMNTEAFF. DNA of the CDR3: TGCGCCAGCAGCTCCGGGAGTATGAACACTGAAGCTTTCTTT.